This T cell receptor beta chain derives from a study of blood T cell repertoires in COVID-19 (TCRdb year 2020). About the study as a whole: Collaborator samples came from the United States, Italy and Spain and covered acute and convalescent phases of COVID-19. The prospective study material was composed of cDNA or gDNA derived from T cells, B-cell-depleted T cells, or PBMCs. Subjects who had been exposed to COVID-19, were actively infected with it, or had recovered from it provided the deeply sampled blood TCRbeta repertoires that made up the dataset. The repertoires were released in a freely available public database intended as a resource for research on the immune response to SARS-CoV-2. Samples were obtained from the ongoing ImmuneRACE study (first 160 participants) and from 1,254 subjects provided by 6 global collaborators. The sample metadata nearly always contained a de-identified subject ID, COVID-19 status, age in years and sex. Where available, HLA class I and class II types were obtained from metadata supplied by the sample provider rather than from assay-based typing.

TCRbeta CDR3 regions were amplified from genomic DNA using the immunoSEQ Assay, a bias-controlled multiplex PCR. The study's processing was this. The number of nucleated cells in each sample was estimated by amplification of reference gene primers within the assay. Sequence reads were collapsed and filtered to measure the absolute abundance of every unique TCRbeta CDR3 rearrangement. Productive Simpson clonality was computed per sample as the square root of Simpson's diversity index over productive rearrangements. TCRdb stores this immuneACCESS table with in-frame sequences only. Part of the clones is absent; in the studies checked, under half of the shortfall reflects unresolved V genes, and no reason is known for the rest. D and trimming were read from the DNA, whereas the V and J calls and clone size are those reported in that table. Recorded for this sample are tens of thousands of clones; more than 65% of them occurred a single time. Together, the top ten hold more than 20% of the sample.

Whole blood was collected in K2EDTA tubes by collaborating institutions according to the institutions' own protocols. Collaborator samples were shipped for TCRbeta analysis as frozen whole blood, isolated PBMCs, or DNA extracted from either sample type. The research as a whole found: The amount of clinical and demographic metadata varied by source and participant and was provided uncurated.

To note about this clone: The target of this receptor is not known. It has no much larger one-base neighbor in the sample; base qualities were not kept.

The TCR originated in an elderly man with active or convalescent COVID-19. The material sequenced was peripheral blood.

The CDR3 amino acid sequence is: CASSLDREGAFF. The bases are TGCGCCAGCAGCTTGGACAGGGAGGGAGCTTTCTTT. The chain joins TRBV5-1 to TRBJ1-1; TRBD1 is perhaps the D gene, given 6 matching bases. The V end loses 0 bases and the J end loses 10 bases, and a stretch of 10 bases separates them. Measured from the cysteine to the phenylalanine, the CDR3 is 12 residues long. Just the 36-base CDR3 DNA is kept, in frame starting at base 1. CDR1 SGHRS and CDR2 YFSETQ were looked up in the germline V gene.